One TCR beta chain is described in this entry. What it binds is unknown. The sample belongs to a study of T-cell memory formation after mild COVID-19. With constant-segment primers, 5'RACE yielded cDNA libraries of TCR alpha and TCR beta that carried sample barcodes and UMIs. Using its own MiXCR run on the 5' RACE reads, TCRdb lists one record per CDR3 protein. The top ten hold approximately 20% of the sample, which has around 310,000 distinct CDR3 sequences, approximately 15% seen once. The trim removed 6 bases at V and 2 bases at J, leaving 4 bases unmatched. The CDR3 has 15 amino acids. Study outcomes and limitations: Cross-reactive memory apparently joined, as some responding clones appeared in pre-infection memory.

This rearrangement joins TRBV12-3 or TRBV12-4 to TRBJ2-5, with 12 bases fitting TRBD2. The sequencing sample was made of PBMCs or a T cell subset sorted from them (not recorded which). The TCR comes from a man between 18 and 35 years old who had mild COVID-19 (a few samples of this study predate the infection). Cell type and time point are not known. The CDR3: CASRDGLAGQETQYF. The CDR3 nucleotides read TGTGCCAGCAGGGACGGACTAGCGGGGCAAGAGACCCAGTACTTC.